The rows below give T cell receptor beta chains drawn from one sample of a study of cytomegalovirus exposure and HLA in healthy donors. Profiled with immunoSEQ multiplex PCR; TCRdb holds only in-frame clones, not every one. This table has roughly 240,000 clones, about 80% appearing once. The sequencing input was PBMCs. Receptors were obtained from a woman in her forties in good health and CMV-seropositive. The CDR3 runs from the conserved cysteine through the conserved F or W. Fields, in order: J gene, D gene, V gene, clone size, CDR3 DNA, CDR3 protein. D genes are given only for firm matches. Part of the rows lack a size; the others show once, few, many or a class for expanded clones.

j_gene: TRBJ1-1; d_gene: TRBD1; v_gene: TRBV30; abundance: .; CDR3nt: TGTGCCTGGCGACAGGGTACGCCGACTGAAGCTTTCTTT; CDR3aa: CAWRQGTPTEAFF
j_gene: TRBJ1-3; d_gene: .; v_gene: TRBV19; abundance: .; CDR3nt: TGTGCATGCTCCGACGGCGGCTCTGGAAACACCATATATTTT; CDR3aa: CACSDGGSGNTIYF
j_gene: TRBJ1-2; d_gene: TRBD1; v_gene: TRBV28; abundance: few; CDR3nt: TGTGCCAGCAGAGAACAGGGGGCGAGCGGACATGGCTACACCTTC; CDR3aa: CASREQGASGHGYTF
j_gene: TRBJ2-2; d_gene: TRBD1; v_gene: TRBV25-1; abundance: .; CDR3nt: TGTGCCAGCAGTGAAGACAGGGTCACCGGGGAGCTGTTTTTT; CDR3aa: CASSEDRVTGELFF
j_gene: TRBJ2-7; d_gene: .; v_gene: TRBV7-8; abundance: .; CDR3nt: TGTGCCAGCAGCCTCAGGAAGGCACAAACATCCTACGAGCAGTACTTC; CDR3aa: CASSLRKAQTSYEQYF
j_gene: TRBJ2-5; d_gene: .; v_gene: TRBV2; abundance: .; CDR3nt: TGTGCCAGCAACCTACTACAAGAGACCCAGTACTTC; CDR3aa: CASNLLQETQYF
j_gene: TRBJ1-1; d_gene: TRBD1; v_gene: TRBV7-9; abundance: .; CDR3nt: TGTGCCAGCAGCTTAACCCTCTTCTTGAACAGGGGAGCGAACACTGAAGCTTTCTTT; CDR3aa: CASSLTLFLNRGANTEAFF
j_gene: TRBJ1-1; d_gene: .; v_gene: TRBV6-5; abundance: .; CDR3nt: TGTGCCAGCAGTTACTACACCGGTTCCGGGGGCACTGAAGCTTTCTTT; CDR3aa: CASSYYTGSGGTEAFF
j_gene: TRBJ2-1; d_gene: TRBD1; v_gene: TRBV11-3; abundance: .; CDR3nt: TGTGCCAGCAGCCTCCGGACAGGTTCCTACAATGAGCAGTTCTTC; CDR3aa: CASSLRTGSYNEQFF
j_gene: TRBJ1-1; d_gene: TRBD1; v_gene: TRBV10-3; abundance: .; CDR3nt: TGTGCCATCAGTGAACAGGGGGCCCGGGACACTGAAGCTTTCTTT; CDR3aa: CAISEQGARDTEAFF
j_gene: TRBJ1-1; d_gene: TRBD1; v_gene: TRBV5-1; abundance: .; CDR3nt: TGCGCCAGCAGCTGGGACAGGGATGGTTTCACTGAAGCTTTCTTT; CDR3aa: CASSWDRDGFTEAFF
j_gene: TRBJ1-3; d_gene: TRBD1; v_gene: TRBV5-8; abundance: .; CDR3nt: TGTGCCAGCAGCTGGGGGACAGGGACTGGAAACACCATATATTTT; CDR3aa: CASSWGTGTGNTIYF
j_gene: TRBJ2-3; d_gene: TRBD2; v_gene: TRBV5-5; abundance: .; CDR3nt: TGTGCCAGCAGCTTGGGCCTAGCGGGAAGAGATACGCAGTATTTT; CDR3aa: CASSLGLAGRDTQYF
j_gene: TRBJ2-5; d_gene: TRBD1; v_gene: TRBV18; abundance: .; CDR3nt: TGTGCCAGCTCACCACTCAGGGGGCGGGTACAAGAGACCCAGTACTTC; CDR3aa: CASSPLRGRVQETQYF
j_gene: TRBJ1-2; d_gene: TRBD1; v_gene: TRBV7-8; abundance: once; CDR3nt: TGTGCCAGCAGCTCAGGGCGACAGGGGGCAGGTGGCTACACCTTC; CDR3aa: CASSSGRQGAGGYTF
j_gene: TRBJ2-4; d_gene: TRBD1; v_gene: TRBV9; abundance: .; CDR3nt: TGTGCCAGCAGCGGGACAGGGAGAGGAGACATTCAGTACTTC; CDR3aa: CASSGTGRGDIQYF
j_gene: TRBJ2-7; d_gene: .; v_gene: TRBV19; abundance: .; CDR3nt: TGTGCCAGTACTTCACAGGAGGGCTCCTACGAGCAGTACTTC; CDR3aa: CASTSQEGSYEQYF
j_gene: TRBJ2-1; d_gene: TRBD1; v_gene: TRBV2; abundance: .; CDR3nt: TGTGCCAGCAGTGAAGCTGGACAGGGCTACAATGAGCAGTTCTTC; CDR3aa: CASSEAGQGYNEQFF
j_gene: TRBJ1-4; d_gene: .; v_gene: TRBV4-1; abundance: .; CDR3nt: TGCGCCAGCAGCCAAGATTGGACTGTCAATGAAAAACTGTTTTTT; CDR3aa: CASSQDWTVNEKLFF
j_gene: TRBJ2-1; d_gene: TRBD2; v_gene: TRBV7-9; abundance: once; CDR3nt: TGTGCCAGCAGCCTCCGGACTAGCGGCCTGAATGAGCAGTTCTTC; CDR3aa: CASSLRTSGLNEQFF
j_gene: TRBJ2-1; d_gene: TRBD2; v_gene: TRBV30; abundance: .; CDR3nt: TGTGCCTGGAGTGTCCCCCAAGCGGGGAGTCACAATGAGCAGTTCTTC; CDR3aa: CAWSVPQAGSHNEQFF
j_gene: TRBJ1-1; d_gene: TRBD1; v_gene: TRBV5-4; abundance: few; CDR3nt: TGTGCCAGCAGCTCTTCTAATCGACAGGGGAACACTGAAGCTTTCTTT; CDR3aa: CASSSSNRQGNTEAFF
j_gene: TRBJ1-2; d_gene: TRBD1; v_gene: TRBV29-1; abundance: .; CDR3nt: TGCAGCGTTGAGTCAGGGGGCTATGGCTACACCTTC; CDR3aa: CSVESGGYGYTF
j_gene: TRBJ2-7; d_gene: TRBD1; v_gene: TRBV5-6; abundance: once; CDR3nt: TGTGCCAGCAGCTTGACAGAGCCCCGGGACAGGGAAACCTACGAGCAGTACTTC; CDR3aa: CASSLTEPRDRETYEQYF
j_gene: TRBJ1-1; d_gene: .; v_gene: TRBV6-5; abundance: few; CDR3nt: TGTGCCAGCAGGGGGCGTAGAACTGAAGCTTTCTTT; CDR3aa: CASRGRRTEAFF
j_gene: TRBJ1-4; d_gene: .; v_gene: TRBV21-1; abundance: .; CDR3nt: TGTGCCAGCAGCACGGACAGGAATGAAAAACTGTTTTTT; CDR3aa: CASSTDRNEKLFF
j_gene: TRBJ1-3; d_gene: TRBD1; v_gene: TRBV5-1; abundance: .; CDR3nt: TGCGCCAGCAGCTCGGGACAGGGACTAAACACCATATATTTT; CDR3aa: CASSSGQGLNTIYF
j_gene: TRBJ2-1; d_gene: .; v_gene: TRBV20-1; abundance: .; CDR3nt: TGCAGTGCTATCAAATACAATGAGCAGTTCTTC; CDR3aa: CSAIKYNEQFF
j_gene: TRBJ2-3; d_gene: TRBD2; v_gene: TRBV9; abundance: .; CDR3nt: TGTGCCAGCAGCCCCGTAGAGCGGGGGGGCCGGGATACGCAGTATTTT; CDR3aa: CASSPVERGGRDTQYF
j_gene: TRBJ1-2; d_gene: .; v_gene: TRBV6-1; abundance: .; CDR3nt: TGTGCCAGCAGTGCGACAGGTTTTGAGGGCTACACCTTC; CDR3aa: CASSATGFEGYTF
j_gene: TRBJ2-7; d_gene: TRBD2; v_gene: TRBV28; abundance: .; CDR3nt: TGTGCCAGCCAGGGGTCTAGCGGGGGATACTACGAGCAGTACTTC; CDR3aa: CASQGSSGGYYEQYF
j_gene: TRBJ1-3; d_gene: TRBD1; v_gene: TRBV5-1; abundance: .; CDR3nt: TGCGCCAGCAGCTTGTCCCCGACAGGGACTGGAAACACCATATATTTT; CDR3aa: CASSLSPTGTGNTIYF
j_gene: TRBJ1-4; d_gene: .; v_gene: TRBV7-3; abundance: .; CDR3nt: TGTGCCAGCAGCTCCCTTAATGAAAAACTGTTTTTT; CDR3aa: CASSSLNEKLFF
j_gene: TRBJ2-7; d_gene: TRBD2; v_gene: TRBV2; abundance: .; CDR3nt: TGTGCCAGCAGGGACCATCCTTGGGGGGGATTATACGAGCAGTACTTC; CDR3aa: CASRDHPWGGLYEQYF
j_gene: TRBJ2-1; d_gene: .; v_gene: TRBV7-8; abundance: few; CDR3nt: TGTGCCAGCAGCCCCCGACAGGAGACGTACAATGAGCAGTTCTTC; CDR3aa: CASSPRQETYNEQFF
j_gene: TRBJ1-1; d_gene: TRBD1; v_gene: TRBV7-9; abundance: .; CDR3nt: TGTGCCAGCAGCATGCGGACAGGGGCGAACACTGAAGCTTTCTTT; CDR3aa: CASSMRTGANTEAFF
j_gene: TRBJ2-1; d_gene: TRBD2; v_gene: TRBV7-9; abundance: once; CDR3nt: TGTGCCAGCAGCCCGGGACTAGCGGGGGACAATGAGCAGTTCTTC; CDR3aa: CASSPGLAGDNEQFF
j_gene: TRBJ1-2; d_gene: .; v_gene: TRBV5-4; abundance: .; CDR3nt: TGTGCCAGCAGCCGTCCAGGGGCGTCAAACTATGACTACACCTTC; CDR3aa: CASSRPGASNYDYTF
j_gene: TRBJ2-7; d_gene: TRBD2; v_gene: TRBV5-1; abundance: .; CDR3nt: TGCGCCAGCAGCTACGGGACTAGCCCTTTATACGAGCAGTACTTC; CDR3aa: CASSYGTSPLYEQYF
j_gene: TRBJ2-3; d_gene: TRBD2; v_gene: TRBV9; abundance: .; CDR3nt: TGTGCCAGCAGCCTAAGGACTAGCGGGGGGGTCACAGATACGCAGTATTTT; CDR3aa: CASSLRTSGGVTDTQYF
j_gene: TRBJ1-4; d_gene: .; v_gene: TRBV6-5; abundance: .; CDR3nt: TGTGCCAGCACCCTCCGGACAGACAATGAAAAACTGTTTTTT; CDR3aa: CASTLRTDNEKLFF
j_gene: TRBJ2-3; d_gene: .; v_gene: TRBV6-5; abundance: .; CDR3nt: TGTGCCAGCAGTCCAGGGAGCACAGATACGCAGTATTTT; CDR3aa: CASSPGSTDTQYF
j_gene: TRBJ2-7; d_gene: TRBD1; v_gene: TRBV13; abundance: .; CDR3nt: TGTGCCAGCAGCTTAGGGACAGGGATCTACGAGCAGTACTTC; CDR3aa: CASSLGTGIYEQYF
j_gene: TRBJ2-2; d_gene: .; v_gene: TRBV5-1; abundance: .; CDR3nt: TGCGCCAGCAGGGAGGGGATCAGCACCGGGGAGCTGTTTTTT; CDR3aa: CASREGISTGELFF
j_gene: TRBJ2-7; d_gene: TRBD2; v_gene: TRBV5-1; abundance: .; CDR3nt: TGCGCCAGCAGGAGGACTAGCGGAACCTACGAGCAGTACTTC; CDR3aa: CASRRTSGTYEQYF
j_gene: TRBJ2-1; d_gene: TRBD2; v_gene: TRBV19; abundance: .; CDR3nt: TGTGCCAGTAGTAGCCCCCGGACTAGCGGGGGGTACAATGAGCAGTTCTTC; CDR3aa: CASSSPRTSGGYNEQFF
j_gene: TRBJ2-7; d_gene: .; v_gene: TRBV5-8; abundance: .; CDR3nt: TGTGCCAGCAGCTTGGTGGGTCAGGTTCTCTACGAGCAGTACTTC; CDR3aa: CASSLVGQVLYEQYF